The rows below give T cell receptor beta chains drawn from one sample of a study of OX40 agonist ivuxolimab in advanced cancers. Some clones are missing from TCRdb's copy, which holds only in-frame ones; the method was immunoSEQ multiplex PCR. The sample lists fewer than 65,000 clones; roughly nine tenths were seen once. The source material was CD4+ or CD8+ T cells sorted from blood, sampled in a trial of the OX40 agonist ivuxolimab. These receptors originate from an adult with an advanced solid tumor such as melanoma, head and neck, liver or kidney cancer. Both conserved end residues are part of each CDR3. Fields, in order: J gene, V gene, CDR3 protein.

TRBJ2-5,TRBV29-1,CSGGDETQYF
TRBJ2-2,TRBV30,CAWSRFPGELFF
TRBJ2-7,TRBV28,CASTTSEHYEQYF
TRBJ1-1,TRBV11-2,CASSVTQGGEAFF
TRBJ2-1,TRBV19,CASSYRQVAGEGYNEQFF
TRBJ2-3,TRBV13,CASSLEAGATDTQYF
TRBJ2-1,TRBV7-2,CASSLAVGPGEQFF
TRBJ2-3,TRBV6-1,CASSEAGQGSGTDTQYF
TRBJ2-7,TRBV13,CASSSTTDHEQYF
TRBJ2-5,TRBV5-6,CASSLSTRLETQYF
TRBJ1-2,TRBV19,CASIPRGRGDCGYTF
TRBJ1-5,TRBV2,CASSDNSNQPQHF